A single sample gave rise to the 13 T cell receptor beta chains below, sequenced in a study of T cell responses to AZD1222 COVID-19 vaccine. Profiled with immunoSEQ multiplex PCR; TCRdb holds only in-frame clones, not every one. The repertoire includes around 100,000 clones, about 93% of them detected once, and roughly 5% sits in the top ten. Sequenced material: peripheral blood, taken on day 0 of AZD1222 vaccination. The source is an adult in good health.

This clone has a single count. The J gene is TRBJ1-3, the V gene TRBV29-1; D unclear. With 8 bases removed from V and 4 bases from J, the gap between germline ends came to 9 bases. The CDR3 extends over 11 amino acids. In germline, CDR1 is SQVTM, CDR2 ANQGSEA. CDR3 sequence: CSLKSGNTIYF. CDR3 sequence (DNA): TGCAGCCTGAAGTCGGGAAACACCATATATTTT.

Within the sample, this clone is large. V usage is TRBV12-2 and J usage is TRBJ2-1; the table names TRBD2, a call not compared with the DNA. TRBV12-2 is flagged as a pseudogene. This CDR3 has 16 residues. CDR3 coding DNA: TGTGCAAGTCGCTCGAGGCGGGACCAGGATGACAATGAGCAGTTCTTC. Amino acids: CASRSRRDQDDNEQFF.

The gene calls are TRBV7-9 and TRBJ2-7, with 9 nucleotides matching TRBD2. V lost 4 bases, J lost 7 bases, and 14 bases stayed unmatched. Germline V gives CDR1 SEHNR, CDR2 FQNEAQ (reference sequence). CDR3 size: 16 residues. The chain's CDR3 is CASSSGLAPTYGEQYF. The CDR3 DNA sequence: TGTGCCAGCAGCTCGGGACTAGCACCCACCTATGGGGAGCAGTACTTC.

The rearrangement joins TRBV11-2 to TRBJ2-3; TRBD2 aligns across 8 bases. This CDR3 has 17 residues. The J segment lost 0 bases and the V segment lost 2 bases, leaving 7 bases of the junction unmatched. Germline V gene lookup returns CDR1 SGHAT and CDR2 FQNNGV. For the CDR3, the DNA is TGTGCCAGCAGCTTAAGTATGATAGCGGGAAGCACAGATACGCAGTATTTT. Translation gives CASSLSMIAGSTDTQYF.

The rearrangement uses TRBV2 and TRBJ1-5; 8 positions match TRBD1. V lost 6 bases and J lost 1; bases outside the gene matches: 11. CDR1 is SNHLY and CDR2 is FYNNEI in the germline V gene. The CDR3 length is 17 residues. The CDR3 reads CASSLSYRTGSNQPQHF. The DNA for the CDR3 is TGTGCCAGCAGCCTGTCATATAGGACAGGGAGCAATCAGCCCCAGCATTTT.

The J gene is TRBJ2-7, the V gene TRBV7-8; D is perhaps TRBD2 (6 bases). The V end lost 1 base, the J end lost 3 bases, and 16 bases lay between the germline ends. The CDR3 contains 16 residues. Germline CDR1 reads SGHVS; CDR2 reads FQNEAQ. The CDR3 loop reads CASSLGARSGNYEQYF. In nucleotides, the CDR3 is TGTGCCAGCAGCTTAGGAGCACGTAGCGGAAACTACGAGCAGTACTTC. Looking up the rest from reference TRBV7-8 and TRBJ2-7 gives the full variable domain: GAGVSQSPRYKVAKRGQDVALRCDPISGHVSLFWYQQALGQGPEFLTYFQNEAQLDKSGLPSDRFFAERPEGSVSTLKIQRTQQEDSAVYLCASSLGARSGNYEQYFGPGTRLTVT.

The V and J genes are TRBV30 and TRBJ1-2, with D hard to call. This CDR3 contains 13 residues. CDR1 is GTSNPN and CDR2 is SVGIG in the germline V gene (reference sequence). The ends were cut back, 0 bases at V and 6 bases at J, with 11 bases in the middle. CDR3: CAWSVWGGDGYTF. The CDR3 coding sequence is TGTGCCTGGAGTGTATGGGGTGGCGATGGCTACACCTTC. Combining the CDR3 with reference TRBV30 and TRBJ1-2 gives the whole variable domain SQTIHQWPATLVQPVGSPLSLECTVEGTSNPNLYWYRQAAGRGLQLLFYSVGIGQISSEVPQNLSASRPQDRQFILSSKKLLLSDSGFYLCAWSVWGGDGYTFGSGTRLTVV.

With respect to this clone: An end of the junction differs from the germline gene, which may be a read error. The rearrangement uses TRBV19 and TRBJ1-1, with a tentative D call TRBD1 (6 bases). This CDR3 is 11 amino acids long. Germline V gives CDR1 LNHDA, CDR2 SQIVND (reference sequence). The CDR3: CGTLRATEAFF. In DNA form, the CDR3 reads TGCGGGACATTAAGGGCCACTGAAGCTTTCTTT.

The V gene is TRBV5-1, the J gene TRBJ2-2; D gene unclear. The V gene lost 3 bases and the J gene lost 6 bases, with 3 bases spanning the gap. The CDR3 is 11 amino acids. The V gene's germline CDR1 is SGHRS and CDR2 YFSETQ. The CDR3 nucleotides are TGCGCCAGCAGCTCCCCCGGGGAGCTGTTTTTT. Its protein is CASSSPGELFF.

The chain combines TRBV27 with TRBJ2-2; a possible D gene is TRBD2 (7 bases). Germline V lookup: CDR1 MNHEY, CDR2 SMNVEV (reference sequence). The CDR3 has 14 amino acids. The V end lost 2 bases, the J end lost 6 bases, and 10 bases lay between the germline ends. The CDR3 is CASSLRGGAGELFF. The CDR3 region has the DNA TGTGCCAGCAGTTTACGAGGGGGGGCCGGGGAGCTGTTTTTT.

The chain recombines TRBV4-2 with TRBJ2-7; TRBD2 aligns across 13 bases. The J segment lost 1 base and the V segment lost 0 bases, leaving 6 bases of the junction unmatched. This CDR3 contains 18 residues. The germline gives CDR1 LGHNA, CDR2 YNFKEQ. CDR3 amino acids: CASSQERLAGGLSYEQYF. CDR3 DNA: TGTGCCAGCAGCCAAGAAAGACTAGCGGGAGGTTTATCCTACGAGCAGTACTTC.

The chain employs TRBV5-1 and TRBJ2-5; TRBD2 agrees at 12 bases. CDR3 length: 15 amino acids. From germline, CDR1 is SGHRS and CDR2 YFSETQ. The J segment lost 4 bases and the V segment lost 5 bases, leaving 6 bases of the junction unmatched. DNA for the CDR3: TGCGCCAGCAGGAGACTAGCGGGAGCCTTAGAGACCCAGTACTTC. Translating it yields CASRRLAGALETQYF.

CDR3 coding DNA: TGTGCCAGCAGCTTAGGGACTAGCGGGACCCATCCCCCCCCCAATGAGCAGTTCTTC. The encoded protein is CASSLGTSGTHPPPNEQFF. The chain carries TRBV11-3 and TRBJ2-1, with 12 nucleotides matching TRBD2. Trimming at V came to 1 base and at J to 6 bases, leaving 13 bases not matched to a gene. CDR1 and CDR2 (germline): SGHNT, YENEEA. The CDR3 is made up of 19 amino acids.